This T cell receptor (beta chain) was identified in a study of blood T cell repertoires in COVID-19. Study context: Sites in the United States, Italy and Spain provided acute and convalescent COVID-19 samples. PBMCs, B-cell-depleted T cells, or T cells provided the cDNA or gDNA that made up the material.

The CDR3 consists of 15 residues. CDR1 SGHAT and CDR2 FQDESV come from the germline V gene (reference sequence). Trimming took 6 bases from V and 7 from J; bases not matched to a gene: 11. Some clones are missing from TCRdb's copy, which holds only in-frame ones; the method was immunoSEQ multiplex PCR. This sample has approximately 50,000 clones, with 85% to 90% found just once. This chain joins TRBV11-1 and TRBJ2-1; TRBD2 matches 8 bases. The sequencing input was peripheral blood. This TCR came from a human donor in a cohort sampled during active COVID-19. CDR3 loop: CASRFAGTRVNEQFF. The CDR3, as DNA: TGTGCCAGCAGGTTCGCCGGGACTAGGGTGAATGAGCAGTTCTTC.